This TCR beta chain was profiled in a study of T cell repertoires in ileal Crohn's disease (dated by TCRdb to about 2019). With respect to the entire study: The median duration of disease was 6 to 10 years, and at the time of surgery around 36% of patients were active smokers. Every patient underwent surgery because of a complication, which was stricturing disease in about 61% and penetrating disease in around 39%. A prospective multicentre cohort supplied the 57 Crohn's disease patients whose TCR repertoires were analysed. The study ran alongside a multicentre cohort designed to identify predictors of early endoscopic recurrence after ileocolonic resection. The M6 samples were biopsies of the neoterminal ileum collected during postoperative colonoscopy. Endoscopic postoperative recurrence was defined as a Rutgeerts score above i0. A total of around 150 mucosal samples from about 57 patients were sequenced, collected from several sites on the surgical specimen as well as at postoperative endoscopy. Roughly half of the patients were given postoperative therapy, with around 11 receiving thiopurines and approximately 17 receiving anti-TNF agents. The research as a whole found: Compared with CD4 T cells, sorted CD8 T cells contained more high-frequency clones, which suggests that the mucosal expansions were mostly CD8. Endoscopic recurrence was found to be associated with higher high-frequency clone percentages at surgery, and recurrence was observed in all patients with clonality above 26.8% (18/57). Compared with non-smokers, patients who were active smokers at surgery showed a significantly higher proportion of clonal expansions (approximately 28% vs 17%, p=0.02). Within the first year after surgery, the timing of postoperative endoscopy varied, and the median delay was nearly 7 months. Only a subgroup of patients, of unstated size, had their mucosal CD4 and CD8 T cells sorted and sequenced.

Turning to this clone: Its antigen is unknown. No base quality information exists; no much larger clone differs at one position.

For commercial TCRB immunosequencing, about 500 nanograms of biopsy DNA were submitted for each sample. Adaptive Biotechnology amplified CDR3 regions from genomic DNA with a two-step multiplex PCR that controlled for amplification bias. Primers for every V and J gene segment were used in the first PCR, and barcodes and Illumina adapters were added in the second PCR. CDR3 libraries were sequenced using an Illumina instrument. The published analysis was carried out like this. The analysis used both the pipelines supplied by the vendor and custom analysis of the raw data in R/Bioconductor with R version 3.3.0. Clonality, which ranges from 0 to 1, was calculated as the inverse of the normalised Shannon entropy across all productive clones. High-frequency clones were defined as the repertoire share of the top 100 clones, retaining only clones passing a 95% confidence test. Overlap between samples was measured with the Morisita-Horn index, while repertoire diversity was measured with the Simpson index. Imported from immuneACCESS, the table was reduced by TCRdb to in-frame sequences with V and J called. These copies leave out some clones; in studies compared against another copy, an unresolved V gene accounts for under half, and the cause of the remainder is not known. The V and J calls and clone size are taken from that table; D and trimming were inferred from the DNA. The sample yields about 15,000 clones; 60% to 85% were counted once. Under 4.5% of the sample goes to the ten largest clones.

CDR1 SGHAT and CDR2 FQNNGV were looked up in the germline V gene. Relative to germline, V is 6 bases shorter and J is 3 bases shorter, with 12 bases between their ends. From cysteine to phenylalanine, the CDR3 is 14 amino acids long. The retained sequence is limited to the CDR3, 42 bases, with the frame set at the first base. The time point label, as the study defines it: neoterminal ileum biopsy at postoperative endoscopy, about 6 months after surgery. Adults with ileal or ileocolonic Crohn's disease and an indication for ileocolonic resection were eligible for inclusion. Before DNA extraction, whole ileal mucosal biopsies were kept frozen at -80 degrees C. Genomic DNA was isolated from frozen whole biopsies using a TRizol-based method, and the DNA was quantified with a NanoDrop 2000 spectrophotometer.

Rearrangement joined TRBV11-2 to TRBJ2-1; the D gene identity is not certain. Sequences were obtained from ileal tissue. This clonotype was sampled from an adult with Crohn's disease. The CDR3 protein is CASRRPSGYNEQFF. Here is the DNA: TGTGCCAGCAGGCGTCCGTCCGGCTACAATGAGCAGTTCTTC. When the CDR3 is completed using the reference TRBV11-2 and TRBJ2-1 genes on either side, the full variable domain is EAGVAQSPRYKIIEKRQSVAFWCNPISGHATLYWYQQILGQGPKLLIQFQNNGVVDDSQLPKDRFSAERLKGVDSTLKIQPAKLEDSAVYLCASRRPSGYNEQFFGPGTRLTVL.